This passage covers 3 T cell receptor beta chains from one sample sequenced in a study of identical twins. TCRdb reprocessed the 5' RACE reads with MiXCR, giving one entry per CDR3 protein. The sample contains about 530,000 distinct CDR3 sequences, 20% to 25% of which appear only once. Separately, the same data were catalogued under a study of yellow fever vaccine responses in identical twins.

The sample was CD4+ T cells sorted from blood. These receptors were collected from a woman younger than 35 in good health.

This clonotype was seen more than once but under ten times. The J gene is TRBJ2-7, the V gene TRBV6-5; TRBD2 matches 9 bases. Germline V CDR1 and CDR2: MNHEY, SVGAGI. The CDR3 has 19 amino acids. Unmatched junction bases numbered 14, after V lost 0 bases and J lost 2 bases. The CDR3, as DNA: TGTGCCAGCAGTTACTCGATTTTTTCTTCTAGCGGGAATACCTACGAGCAGTACTTC. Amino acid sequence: CASSYSIFSSSGNTYEQYF.

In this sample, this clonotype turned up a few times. For the CDR3, the DNA is TGTGCCATCAGTACCAGCGGGAGGGCCAAGAATGAGCAGTTCTTC. It encodes CAISTSGRAKNEQFF. This chain joins TRBV10-3 and TRBJ2-1; TRBD2 matches 10 bases. The germline V gene encodes CDR1 ENHRY and CDR2 SYGVKD. V lost 5 bases and J lost 7; bases outside the gene matches: 8. This CDR3 region has 15 residues.

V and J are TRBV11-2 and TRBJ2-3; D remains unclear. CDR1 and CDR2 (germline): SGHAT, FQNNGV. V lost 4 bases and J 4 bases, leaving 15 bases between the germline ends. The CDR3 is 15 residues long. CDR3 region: CASSSVGSRSDTQYF. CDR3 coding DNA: TGTGCCAGCAGCTCCGTAGGTAGCAGATCAGATACGCAGTATTTT.